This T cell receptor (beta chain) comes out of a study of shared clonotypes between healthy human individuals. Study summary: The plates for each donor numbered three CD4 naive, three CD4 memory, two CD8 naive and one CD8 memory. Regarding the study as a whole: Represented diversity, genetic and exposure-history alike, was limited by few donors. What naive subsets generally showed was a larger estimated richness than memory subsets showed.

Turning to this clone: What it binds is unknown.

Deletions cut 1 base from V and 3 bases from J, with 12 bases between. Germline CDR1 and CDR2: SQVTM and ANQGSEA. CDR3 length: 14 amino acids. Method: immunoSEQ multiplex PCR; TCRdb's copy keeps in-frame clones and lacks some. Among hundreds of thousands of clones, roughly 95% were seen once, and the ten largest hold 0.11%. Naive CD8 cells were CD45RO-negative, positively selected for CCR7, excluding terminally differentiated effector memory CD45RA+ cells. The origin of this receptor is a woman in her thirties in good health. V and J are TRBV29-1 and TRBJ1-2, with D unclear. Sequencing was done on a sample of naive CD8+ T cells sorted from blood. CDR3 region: CSVEAQTNYYGYTF. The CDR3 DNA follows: TGCAGCGTTGAAGCTCAGACCAACTACTATGGCTACACCTTC.